These 7 T cell receptor beta chains originate from one sample sequenced in a study of glioma-infiltrating T cells. The iRepertoire nested amplicon-rescue multiplex PCR amplified TCR alpha and beta CDR3s from RNA. TCRdb itself ran the multiplex PCR reads through MiXCR, one entry per CDR3 protein. The data hold about 140,000 distinct CDR3 sequences, with 30% to 40% observed a single time. Sequencing used glioma tissue, nonneoplastic brain tissue, or PBMCs (not recorded which). The receptor source for this set is a human donor with low-grade glioma or glioblastoma, undergoing nonglioma brain surgery, or in good health (not recorded which).

This clonotype was detected many times. The V and J genes are TRBV15 and TRBJ1-1, with D maybe TRBD1 (5 bases). Germline V CDR1 and CDR2: LNHNV, YYDKDF (reference sequence). This CDR3 comprises 15 residues. Trimming cost V 0 bases and J 0 bases, with 8 bases left between them. CDR3 amino acids: CATSRDTGLNTEAFF. DNA for the CDR3: TGTGCCACCAGCAGAGATACAGGCTTGAACACTGAAGCTTTCTTT.

This clonotype was observed a few times. V gene TRBV4-1 combines with J gene TRBJ2-5; 11 nucleotides line up with TRBD2. The CDR3 loop spans 16 amino acids. Trimming cost V 3 bases and J 1 base; bases outside gene matches: 4. Germline V gene sequence: CDR1 MGHRA, CDR2 YSYEKL. The CDR3 DNA reads TGCGCCAGCAGCCAGGTGGGACTAGCGGCCCAAGAGACCCAGTACTTC. The encoded protein is CASSQVGLAAQETQYF.

The V gene is TRBV27, the J gene TRBJ1-6; D is ambiguous. The CDR3 loop spans 14 amino acids. Germline values: CDR1 MNHEY, CDR2 SMNVEV (reference sequence). The V gene lost 5 bases and the J gene lost 7 bases, with 12 bases spanning the gap. The DNA of the CDR3 is TGTGCCAGCAGTAGCCGGGTGGAAAATTCACCCCTCCACTTT. As protein: CASSSRVENSPLHF.

The chain couples TRBV7-9 to TRBJ2-3, with D tentatively TRBD1 (6 bases). Deletions cut 5 bases from V and 5 bases from J, with 17 bases between. CDR3 size: 15 residues. Germline lookup yields CDR1 SEHNR and CDR2 FQNEAQ (reference sequence). The CDR3 sequence: CASSLGQIKEDTQYF. The CDR3 region has the DNA TGTGCCAGCAGCCTCGGACAGATTAAAGAAGATACGCAGTATTTT.

This clonotype was seen more than once but under ten times. V gene TRBV20-1 combines with J gene TRBJ2-5; 8 nucleotides line up with TRBD2. The J segment lost 5 bases and the V segment lost 1 base, leaving 6 bases of the junction unmatched. The CDR3 runs 14 residues. The germline V gene encodes CDR1 DFQATT and CDR2 SNEGSKA (reference sequence). The CDR3 region is CSARAGTRVETQYF. The CDR3, as DNA: TGCAGTGCTAGAGCCGGGACTAGAGTTGAGACCCAGTACTTC.

This clonotype showed up just once. The J gene is TRBJ2-3, the V gene TRBV12-3 or TRBV12-4; possible D gene TRBD1, 5 bases. The CDR3 contains 14 residues. The ends were cut back, 3 bases at V and 4 bases at J, with 11 bases in the middle. The CDR3 region has the DNA TGTGCCAGCAGTTTCTCTCAGGGATCAGATACGCAGTATTTT. Translating it yields CASSFSQGSDTQYF.

The rearrangement joins TRBV27 to TRBJ1-5; 12 bases match TRBD1. Germline CDR1 MNHEY, CDR2 SMNVEV (reference sequence). Germline trimming cut 5 bases from V and 6 bases from J; bases unmatched to any gene: 5. This CDR3 is built from 15 residues. CDR3 amino acids: CASSPGTGGTQPQHF. The CDR3 region has the DNA TGTGCCAGCAGTCCCGGGACAGGGGGCACTCAGCCCCAGCATTTT.